This T cell receptor (beta chain) is from a study of T cells in localized non-small cell lung cancer (dated by TCRdb to 2020 to 2021). Describing the broader study: The study analyzed T cell repertoires of 200 to 250 early-stage NSCLC patients, comparing tumors and uninvolved tumor-adjacent lungs. The cohort comprised under 250 treatment-naïve NSCLC patients with resected, localized lung tumors. A mean age of approximately 66 years was recorded for the NSCLC patients, of whom 120 to 150 were male and 95 to 110 were female. Study-level results and caveats: Because multi-region tumor sequencing was not performed, intratumor heterogeneity could not be ruled out. Uninvolved tumor-adjacent lung showed the highest T cell clonality, higher than tumor, which suggests more focused antigenic responses in the uninvolved tumor-adjacent lung. Because the study design was exploratory, TCR variables were selected using unadjusted p-values without false-discovery rate correction. A median of roughly 56 of the top 100 tumor clones were detected in paired uninvolved adjacent lung, and under 30 of these tumor clones were also found among the top 100 clones of the paired uninvolved adjacent lung. Higher blood T cell density associated with longer overall survival, while higher adjacent-lung clonality associated with shorter survival.

At diagnosis, peripheral blood, uninvolved tumor-adjacent lung and tumor were collected and stored as a combination of fresh-frozen and FFPE material. In its sample, this clone was seen a few times. Its antigen remains undetermined. No quality values exist for individual bases; no much larger clone is one base distant. TCR beta CDR3 regions were sequenced from DNA using the immunoSEQ Assay. Concerning the study's data processing: T cell density was computed as TCR beta template counts normalized to usable DNA estimated by amplifying housekeeping genes. Richness was estimated with the preseqR package, extrapolating to 400,000 templates for PBMC samples and 120,000 templates for tissue samples. Clonality was defined as one minus Pielou's evenness. Tissue-enriched TCRs were identified by differential abundance testing using productive amino-acid clonotypes, minimum total count 5 and alpha 0.1. The Jaccard Index and the Morisita Overlap Index were used to quantify repertoire overlap between compartments. GLIPH clustered TCR beta CDR3s with public tetramer-defined viral CDR3s; viral motifs required at least three viral sequences plus V-gene enrichment. Imported from immuneACCESS, the table was reduced by TCRdb to in-frame sequences with V and J called. These copies leave out some clones; in studies compared against another copy, an unresolved V gene accounts for under half, and the cause of the remainder is not known. V, J and clone size reflect that table, while D and trimming were determined from the DNA. This sample holds more than 2,500 clones; around 25% were observed only once. Roughly 8.6% of the sample is taken by the ten largest.

CDR1 and CDR2 (SGHDN, FVKESK) derive from the germline V gene. Trimming at the junction amounts to 0 bases on V and 1 base on J, and the germline ends lie 13 bases apart. The cysteine opens and the phenylalanine closes a CDR3 of 16 amino acids. Only the CDR3 DNA is retained, 48 bases long and in frame from the first base. Sequencing was performed on lung tumor tissue, taken before any cancer treatment. This TCR derives from a male donor aged 60 or over with stage III lung adenocarcinoma. This chain is built from TRBV14 and TRBJ2-7; the D gene cannot be named for sure. The CDR3 is CASSQDQNAWSYEQYF. The DNA sequence follows: TGTGCCAGCAGCCAAGATCAGAACGCATGGTCCTACGAGCAGTACTTC.